A selection of T cell receptor beta chains follows, all from one sample in a study of shared clonotypes between healthy human individuals. Sequencing used immunoSEQ multiplex PCR; TCRdb keeps in-frame clones, though not all of them. The sample has roughly 500,000 clones, approximately 95% seen once; the top ten hold around 0.067%. The specimen sequenced was naive CD4+ T cells sorted from blood. The receptors were gathered from a young woman in good health. CDR3s include the opening cysteine and the closing phenylalanine or tryptophan. Fields, in order: D gene, V gene, clone size, J gene, CDR3 DNA, CDR3 protein. A D gene is named only where the DNA matches it firmly. The size field is filled for only some rows; it gives once, few, many or a size class.

D: -; V: TRBV6-5; size: -; J: TRBJ1-1; DNA: TGTGCCAGCAGACACCAATCAAACACTGAAGCTTTCTTT; CDR3: CASRHQSNTEAFF
D: -; V: TRBV7-8; size: -; J: TRBJ2-3; DNA: TGTGCCAGCAGCTTAATTGGGGGTCGTACAGATACGCAGTATTTT; CDR3: CASSLIGGRTDTQYF
D: TRBD1; V: TRBV6-5; size: -; J: TRBJ2-7; DNA: TGTGCCAGCAGACCCGACAGGGGGAGAAACTACGAGCAGTACTTC; CDR3: CASRPDRGRNYEQYF
D: -; V: TRBV27; size: -; J: TRBJ2-7; DNA: TGTGCCAGCAGTTTGCAACCAGGAGGCGAGCAGTACTTC; CDR3: CASSLQPGGEQYF
D: TRBD1; V: TRBV4-2; size: -; J: TRBJ2-5; DNA: TGTGCCAGCAGCCAAGATAGGCAGGGGGCTGCGGAACAGTACTTC; CDR3: CASSQDRQGAAEQYF
D: TRBD2; V: TRBV4-2; size: -; J: TRBJ2-3; DNA: TGTGCCAGCAGCCATGGACGACTAGCCAACGCAGATACGCAGTATTTT; CDR3: CASSHGRLANADTQYF
D: -; V: TRBV7-7; size: -; J: TRBJ2-2; DNA: TGTGCCGGGGGGGGGCGAACCACCGGGGAGCTGTTTTTT; CDR3: CAGGGRTTGELFF
D: -; V: TRBV27; size: -; J: TRBJ1-2; DNA: TGTGCCAGCAGGGCTTTGCAGGGCAACTATGGCTACACCTTC; CDR3: CASRALQGNYGYTF
D: -; V: TRBV4-1; size: once; J: TRBJ2-7; DNA: TGCGCCAGCAGCCAAGAAGTGCGGGACCGAGTCTACGAGCAGTACTTC; CDR3: CASSQEVRDRVYEQYF
D: TRBD2; V: TRBV2; size: -; J: TRBJ2-7; DNA: TGTGCCAGCAGTGGGACTAGCGGGATCCCTACCTACGAGCAGTACTTC; CDR3: CASSGTSGIPTYEQYF
D: -; V: TRBV19; size: -; J: TRBJ2-2; DNA: TGTGCCAGTAGTATCTTGCTTCCCGGGGAGCTGTTTTTT; CDR3: CASSILLPGELFF
D: -; V: TRBV4-1; size: -; J: TRBJ1-4; DNA: TGCGCCAGCTCTCCAGTGGGGTCGCTGGGCGAAAAACTGTTTTTT; CDR3: CASSPVGSLGEKLFF
D: -; V: TRBV6-4; size: -; J: TRBJ2-1; DNA: TGTGCCAGCAGTGCCCATGGGGGGCGGGGGTACTCCTACAATGAGCAGTTCTTC; CDR3: CASSAHGGRGYSYNEQFF
D: TRBD2; V: TRBV27; size: -; J: TRBJ2-2; DNA: TGTGCCAGCAGTTACTCCGGGAGGACGAACACCGGGGAGCTGTTTTTT; CDR3: CASSYSGRTNTGELFF
D: TRBD2; V: TRBV10-1; size: -; J: TRBJ2-7; DNA: TGCGCCAGTTCAGCGGGACGCGAGCAGTACTTC; CDR3: CASSAGREQYF
D: -; V: TRBV20-1; size: -; J: TRBJ1-2; DNA: TGCAGTGCTACCGGACACTATGGCTACACCTTC; CDR3: CSATGHYGYTF
D: TRBD1; V: TRBV5-1; size: -; J: TRBJ2-7; DNA: TGCGCCAGCGCAGGACAGGGAAACCACGAGCAGTACTTC; CDR3: CASAGQGNHEQYF
D: -; V: TRBV7-6; size: -; J: TRBJ2-7; DNA: TGTGCCAGCAGTCCCCTTCTCGGGTACCTTTCAGCCTACGAGCAGTACTTC; CDR3: CASSPLLGYLSAYEQYF
D: -; V: TRBV29-1; size: -; J: TRBJ2-7; DNA: TGCAGCGTTGTAATCGACTCCTACGAGCAGTACTTC; CDR3: CSVVIDSYEQYF
D: TRBD2; V: TRBV18; size: -; J: TRBJ2-7; DNA: TGTGCCAGCTCGCTAGCGGGAGTAACCTACGAGCAGTACTTC; CDR3: CASSLAGVTYEQYF
D: -; V: TRBV5-1; size: -; J: TRBJ2-7; DNA: TGCGCCAGCAGCTTAATAGGTGGGGGCGCTGAAATGGGCTCCTACGAGCAGTACTTC; CDR3: CASSLIGGGAEMGSYEQYF
D: -; V: TRBV9; size: -; J: TRBJ2-2; DNA: TGTGCCAGCAGTAAGGCCGCCGGGGAGCTGTTTTTT; CDR3: CASSKAAGELFF
D: -; V: TRBV11-3; size: -; J: TRBJ2-1; DNA: TGTGCCAGCAGCTTATCTGAAAACAATGAGCAGTTCTTC; CDR3: CASSLSENNEQFF
D: -; V: TRBV5-1; size: -; J: TRBJ1-2; DNA: TGCGCCAGCAGCTTGGGTTTTCTTGGCAGCACTAACTATGGCTACACCTTC; CDR3: CASSLGFLGSTNYGYTF
D: TRBD2; V: TRBV5-4; size: -; J: TRBJ2-5; DNA: TGTGCCAGCAGCTTTAGCGGGACGGGCTCTAAGACCCAGTACTTC; CDR3: CASSFSGTGSKTQYF
D: -; V: TRBV2; size: -; J: TRBJ2-7; DNA: TGTGCCAGCAGATTATTCGGGGGCAAGAGGAACGAGCAGTACTTC; CDR3: CASRLFGGKRNEQYF
D: -; V: TRBV19; size: -; J: TRBJ2-7; DNA: TGTGCCACCTCCCCGGGATACCCTACCTACGAGCAGTACTTC; CDR3: CATSPGYPTYEQYF
D: -; V: TRBV10-2; size: -; J: TRBJ1-5; DNA: TGCGCCAGCAGTGCGGGGGTTCAGCCCCAGCATTTT; CDR3: CASSAGVQPQHF
D: -; V: TRBV7-2; size: -; J: TRBJ2-3; DNA: TGTGCCAGCAGCTTATTACGAGCAGTCACAGATACGCAGTATTTT; CDR3: CASSLLRAVTDTQYF
D: TRBD2; V: TRBV28; size: -; J: TRBJ2-5; DNA: TGTGCCAGCAGTTTATGGTCTAGCGGGAGTCGAGAGACCCAGTACTTC; CDR3: CASSLWSSGSRETQYF
D: -; V: TRBV28; size: -; J: TRBJ2-2; DNA: TGTGCCAGCAGGGAGGGACACCCGGACGCGAACACCGGGGAGCTGTTTTTT; CDR3: CASREGHPDANTGELFF
D: TRBD1; V: TRBV5-4; size: -; J: TRBJ2-4; DNA: TGTGCCAGCAGCTTGAGGCAGGGGGCGCCGAACATTCAGTACTTC; CDR3: CASSLRQGAPNIQYF
D: TRBD1; V: TRBV5-1; size: -; J: TRBJ2-7; DNA: TGCGCCAGCAGCTCTGATGACAGGGGTGACGAGCAGTACTTC; CDR3: CASSSDDRGDEQYF
D: -; V: TRBV10-3; size: -; J: TRBJ2-7; DNA: TGTGCCACCTCCTCAGGGGGGCAGGGATACGAGCAGTACTTC; CDR3: CATSSGGQGYEQYF
D: TRBD1; V: TRBV10-2; size: -; J: TRBJ2-7; DNA: TGCGCCAGCAAGGACAGGGGTTACGAGCAGTACTTC; CDR3: CASKDRGYEQYF
D: -; V: TRBV2; size: -; J: TRBJ2-7; DNA: TGTGCCAGCAGTGAAGTGGGATACGAGCAGTACTTC; CDR3: CASSEVGYEQYF
D: -; V: TRBV19; size: -; J: TRBJ2-7; DNA: TGTGCCAGTAGTAACACCGGGGGCTCCTACGAGCAGTACTTC; CDR3: CASSNTGGSYEQYF
D: -; V: TRBV15; size: -; J: TRBJ2-7; DNA: TGTGCCACCAGCAGAGATACGGGATTTTCCCACGAGCAGTACTTC; CDR3: CATSRDTGFSHEQYF
D: -; V: TRBV28; size: -; J: TRBJ1-2; DNA: TGTGCCAGCAGTTCCTCAGGCCGGGGTGATGGCTACACCTTC; CDR3: CASSSSGRGDGYTF
D: -; V: TRBV5-1; size: -; J: TRBJ2-7; DNA: TGCGCCAGCAGCTTACTCGACCTAGATTACGAGCAGTACTTC; CDR3: CASSLLDLDYEQYF
D: TRBD2; V: TRBV6-5; size: once; J: TRBJ2-1; DNA: TGTGCCAGCAGTTACGGCCTAGCGGGAGGGGATGAGCAGTTCTTC; CDR3: CASSYGLAGGDEQFF
D: -; V: TRBV20-1; size: -; J: TRBJ1-3; DNA: TGCAGTGCCGGTCAGGGAAACACCATATATTTT; CDR3: CSAGQGNTIYF
D: -; V: TRBV28; size: -; J: TRBJ2-7; DNA: TGTGCCAGCAGTTTAAGAGCCCCCTACGAGCAGTACTTC; CDR3: CASSLRAPYEQYF
D: -; V: TRBV20-1; size: -; J: TRBJ2-5; DNA: TGCAGTGCAAAGTGGGGGGAGACCCAGTACTTC; CDR3: CSAKWGETQYF
D: -; V: TRBV9; size: once; J: TRBJ2-1; DNA: TGTGCCAGCAGTAAATCGGGAGTATACGATGAGCAGTTCTTC; CDR3: CASSKSGVYDEQFF
D: TRBD1; V: TRBV5-6; size: -; J: TRBJ2-3; DNA: TGTGCCAGCAGCTCGACAGGGAGCAGCACAGATACGCAGTATTTT; CDR3: CASSSTGSSTDTQYF
D: -; V: TRBV6-6; size: -; J: TRBJ1-3; DNA: TGTGCCAGCAGCCTCGACAGGTCTGGAAACACCATATATTTT; CDR3: CASSLDRSGNTIYF
D: -; V: TRBV5-1; size: once; J: TRBJ2-1; DNA: TGCGCCAGCAGGAGGTCAGATACTATCCACAATGAGCAGTTCTTC; CDR3: CASRRSDTIHNEQFF
D: -; V: TRBV10-1; size: -; J: TRBJ2-1; DNA: TGCGCCAGCAGTGAGTCTGAGGCCCTGGCCAATGAGCAGTTCTTC; CDR3: CASSESEALANEQFF
D: -; V: TRBV6-6; size: -; J: TRBJ2-3; DNA: TGTGCCAGCAGTTACTCGCAGGGTGCTAGCACAGATACGCAGTATTTT; CDR3: CASSYSQGASTDTQYF